The 17 T cell receptor beta chains listed next were all sequenced from one sample in a study of blood T cell repertoires in COVID-19 (dated by TCRdb to 2020 to 2021). Library prep was done by the immunoSEQ multiplex PCR assay. In TCRdb, the immuneACCESS table is reduced to in-frame sequences with V and J assigned. These tables do not hold every clone; where another copy was compared, an unresolved V gene accounts for under half, and the others remain unexplained. Here the sample has around 160,000 clones; around 83% occur a single time. The biggest ten clones account for almost 1% of the sample. Input material: peripheral blood. These receptors were collected from a man in his late teens or twenties with acute or convalescent COVID-19.

The rearrangement links TRBV14 to TRBJ2-1; 7 nucleotides agree with TRBD2. Germline CDR1 is SGHDN and CDR2 is FVKESK. The CDR3 totals 12 residues. With V trimmed by 4 bases and J by 10 bases, 4 bases remained unmatched. Written as DNA, the CDR3 is TGTGCCAGCAGCCCTCTTAGCGGGGAGCAGTTCTTC. This codes for CASSPLSGEQFF.

The V and J genes are TRBV3-1 (or the pseudogene TRBV3-2) and TRBJ1-1, with TRBD1 identical over 11 bases. Trimming took 2 bases from V and 5 from J; bases not matched to a gene: 4. The CDR3 runs to 15 residues. CDR1 and CDR2 from the germline V gene are LGHDT and YNNKEL (reference sequence). In nucleotides, the CDR3 is TGTGCCAGCAGCCAAACGGGACAGGGGGATACTGAAGCTTTCTTT. Amino acid sequence: CASSQTGQGDTEAFF.

The chain couples TRBV19 to TRBJ2-2, with a possible D match to TRBD1 (6 bases). The CDR3 sequence is 15 residues long. V was pared by 10 bases and J by 4 bases, with 19 bases between. Germline CDR1 and CDR2: LNHDA and SQIVND (reference sequence). This CDR3 is CATTPPGTFTGELFF. The CDR3 DNA sequence: TGTGCCACTACCCCCCCCGGGACATTCACCGGGGAGCTGTTTTTT.

The genes are TRBV27 and TRBJ2-3; D gene uncertain. The CDR3 sequence is 15 residues long. Looked up from germline, CDR1 is MNHEY and CDR2 is SMNVEV (reference sequence). V gave up 3 bases and J gave up 1 base, with 11 bases separating them. CDR3 coding DNA: TGTGCCAGCAGTTTTTCTACTCTCGGCACAGATACGCAGTATTTT. It encodes CASSFSTLGTDTQYF.

V gene TRBV7-6 combines with J gene TRBJ2-1; TRBD2 matches at 12 bases. Germline CDR1 and CDR2: SGHVS and FNYEAQ. The CDR3 loop spans 12 amino acids. The V gene end was trimmed by 11 bases and the J gene end by 10 bases; junction bases not matched to a gene: 6. For the CDR3, the DNA is TGTGCCGTTGCTAGCGGGGGGGGCGAGCAGTTCTTC. Its translation is CAVASGGGEQFF.

V gene TRBV3-1 (or the pseudogene TRBV3-2) combines with J gene TRBJ2-2; TRBD1 is a possible D gene (5 bases). V was shortened by 4 bases and J by 4 bases, with 10 bases between the two germline ends. The germline gives CDR1 LGHDT, CDR2 YNNKEL (reference sequence). The CDR3 consists of 14 residues. CDR3 amino acids: CASSRGTPTGELFF. CDR3 DNA: TGTGCCAGCAGCCGGGGCACCCCCACCGGGGAGCTGTTTTTT.

V is TRBV11-2 and J is TRBJ1-2; TRBD1 matches 10 bases. This CDR3 has 15 amino acids. V lost 5 bases, J lost 4 bases, and 7 bases stayed unmatched. Germline V gene lookup returns CDR1 SGHAT and CDR2 FQNNGV. CDR3 region: CASSPETGGGYGYTF. Written as DNA, the CDR3 is TGTGCCAGCAGCCCAGAGACAGGGGGCGGCTATGGCTACACCTTC.

This rearrangement joins TRBV6-5 to TRBJ1-5; TRBD1 is a possible D gene (6 bases). CDR3 length: 15 amino acids. The germline V and J ends were trimmed by 6 bases and 0 bases, with 12 bases remaining between them. CDR1 is MNHEY and CDR2 is SVGAGI in the germline V gene. DNA for the CDR3: TGTGCCAGCAGCAGGGGATTGTATAGCAATCAGCCCCAGCATTTT. It translates to CASSRGLYSNQPQHF.

This clone was counted only a few times. In DNA form, the CDR3 reads TGTGCCAGCAGTTATGGAACAGTCTACGAGCAGTACTTC. Protein product: CASSYGTVYEQYF. The chain combines TRBV6-5 with TRBJ2-7; D not resolved. The CDR3 covers 13 residues. The germline V and J ends were trimmed by 3 bases and 3 bases, with 9 bases remaining between them. From germline, CDR1 is MNHEY and CDR2 SVGAGI.

The genes are TRBV20-1 and TRBJ1-6; D call uncertain. Germline V lookup: CDR1 DFQATT, CDR2 SNEGSKA (reference sequence). Between the trimmed V and J ends, which lost 3 bases and 7 bases, there was a span of 16 bases. CDR3 length: 15 amino acids. The CDR3 protein is CSASNPQSGNSPLHF. The CDR3, as DNA: TGCAGTGCTAGTAACCCACAGAGCGGGAATTCACCCCTCCACTTT.

The chain couples TRBV4-1 to TRBJ2-2, with D maybe TRBD1 (6 bases). Germline CDR1 reads MGHRA; CDR2 reads YSYEKL. V was shortened by 3 bases and J by 6 bases, with 11 bases between the two germline ends. The CDR3 sequence is 14 residues long. CDR3 sequence (DNA): TGCGCCAGCAGCCAGGGTGACAGGTCCGGGGAGCTGTTTTTT. It encodes CASSQGDRSGELFF.

The V and J genes are TRBV12-1 and TRBJ2-7; the table gives TRBD1 as D, unverified against the DNA. TRBV12-1 is listed as a pseudogene. There are 14 residues in the CDR3. CDR3 sequence (DNA): TGTGCCAGCAGCTTACACATCGTCTCCTACGAGCAGTACGTC. Encoded protein: CASSLHIVSYEQYV.

The rearrangement joins TRBV28 to TRBJ2-1; D perhaps matches TRBD2 (6 bases). Germline CDR1 MDHEN, CDR2 SYDVKM. The CDR3 spans 12 residues. V was pared by 4 bases and J by 15 bases, with 16 bases between. The CDR3 is CASSSRPGRLFF. CDR3 bases: TGTGCCAGCAGTTCCCGGCCAGGGAGGCTGTTCTTC.

J is TRBJ2-5 and V is TRBV6-5; TRBD1 is a possible D gene (5 bases). This CDR3 comprises 14 residues. The V and J ends lost 2 bases and 5 bases respectively, with 12 bases between them. Germline loops: CDR1 MNHEY, CDR2 SVGAGI. The CDR3 reads CASSYSRVQETQYF. The CDR3 DNA follows: TGTGCCAGCAGTTACAGCAGGGTTCAGGAGACCCAGTACTTC.

The V call is TRBV28, the J call TRBJ2-3, with D possibly being TRBD1 (5 bases). Between the trimmed V and J ends, which lost 8 bases and 0 bases, there was a span of 12 bases. The CDR3 has 14 residues. Germline loops: CDR1 MDHEN, CDR2 SYDVKM. Written as DNA, the CDR3 is TGTGCCAGCTTGGACATTTTCAGCACAGATACGCAGTATTTT. It yields the protein CASLDIFSTDTQYF.

This chain connects TRBV5-1 to TRBJ1-2; 9 nucleotides agree with TRBD1. Germline CDR1 SGHRS, CDR2 YFSETQ. With 4 bases clipped from V and 8 bases from J, the junction kept 3 bases outside the gene matches. The CDR3 is made up of 12 amino acids. The CDR3 sequence: CASSVDRGGYTF. The CDR3 DNA follows: TGCGCCAGCAGCGTAGACAGGGGGGGCTACACCTTC. Full variable domain (outside the CDR3, taken from reference TRBV5-1 and TRBJ1-2): KAGVTQTPRYLIKTRGQQVTLSCSPISGHRSVSWYQQTPGQGLQFLFEYFSETQRNKGNFPGRFSGRQFSNSRSEMNVSTLELGDSALYLCASSVDRGGYTFGSGTRLTVV.

The gene calls are TRBV9 and TRBJ2-1; 8 positions match TRBD2. The CDR3 totals 15 residues. The trim removed 4 bases at V and 6 bases at J, leaving 9 bases unmatched. CDR1 is SGDLS, CDR2 YYNGEE, per germline. The CDR3 bases are TGTGCCAGCAGCCCCTCGGGGGGGCAAGGCAATGAGCAGTTCTTC. Its protein is CASSPSGGQGNEQFF.